These 32 T cell receptor beta chains were all obtained from the same sample, sequenced in a study of blood T cell repertoires in COVID-19. Clones were read by immunoSEQ multiplex PCR, and TCRdb kept only the in-frame ones, dropping some. The table records 180,000 or so clones, around four fifths of them present only once. The sample consisted of PBMCs or T cells enriched from blood (not recorded which). These receptors were collected from a woman in her forties or fifties in a cohort exposed to, infected with or recovered from COVID-19 (not recorded which).

The chain is built from TRBV28 and TRBJ2-3; possibly TRBD2 for D (7 bases). The V gene lost 8 bases and the J gene lost 0 bases, with 15 bases spanning the gap. The CDR3 runs 15 residues. CDR1 is MDHEN and CDR2 is SYDVKM in the germline V gene. This CDR3 is CASSNGGRSTDTQYF. CDR3 in DNA: TGTGCCAGCTCCAACGGGGGGCGTAGCACAGATACGCAGTATTTT.

This clone was counted a few times. The chain has TRBV12-1 and TRBJ2-3; TRBD2, the D gene given by the table, was not confirmed from the DNA. TRBV12-1 is annotated as a pseudogene. The CDR3 totals 16 residues. In DNA form, the CDR3 reads TGTGCCAGCAGCCTTCCCCCTAGCGGGAGCACAGATACGCAGTATTTT. Encoded protein: CASSLPPSGSTDTQYF.

The sample holds one count of this clone. The gene calls are TRBV6-4 and TRBJ1-6, with 7 positions matching TRBD1. Per germline, CDR1 MRHNA and CDR2 SNTAGT. Trimming cost V 3 bases and J 5 bases; bases outside gene matches: 4. CDR3 size: 15 residues. CDR3 sequence reads: CASSESGTDNSPLHF. The CDR3 coding sequence is TGTGCCAGCAGTGAGTCCGGGACAGATAATTCACCCCTCCACTTT.

The chain carries TRBV6-1 and TRBJ1-2, with a weak D call TRBD1 (5 bases). The CDR3 consists of 17 residues. CDR1 and CDR2 (germline): MNHNS, SASEGT. The V and J ends lost 3 bases and 4 bases respectively, with 21 bases between them. The CDR3 coding sequence is TGTGCCAGCAGTGACCCAACAACCGGTCAGGGCGCCTATGGCTACACCTTC. Its translation is CASSDPTTGQGAYGYTF.

The rearrangement uses TRBV3-1 (or the pseudogene TRBV3-2) and TRBJ2-2; 11 bases fit TRBD2. This CDR3 is built from 16 residues. Per the germline V gene, CDR1 is LGHDT and CDR2 is YNNKEL (reference sequence). Losses at the gene ends were 2 bases for V and 7 bases for J; bases not matched to a gene: 6. As DNA, the CDR3 is TGTGCCAGCAGCCAACCCCAACTAGCGGGGGTCGGGGAGCTGTTTTTT. Encoded protein: CASSQPQLAGVGELFF.

V and J are TRBV27 and TRBJ2-1; 9 bases align to TRBD2. Losses at the gene ends were 8 bases for V and 4 bases for J; bases not matched to a gene: 9. The CDR3 is made up of 15 amino acids. CDR1 and CDR2 (germline): MNHEY, SMNVEV (reference sequence). This CDR3 is CASGLLAGAYNEQFF. In nucleotides, the CDR3 is TGTGCCAGCGGACTATTAGCGGGGGCATACAATGAGCAGTTCTTC.

A single count supports this clone. The rearrangement joins TRBV7-6 to TRBJ2-1, with 7 nucleotides matching TRBD2. From germline, CDR1 is SGHVS and CDR2 FNYEAQ. CDR3 length: 12 residues. The V and J ends lost 4 bases and 10 bases, in that order; junction bases with no gene match: 4. This chain's CDR3 is CASSSGGNEQFF. The CDR3 DNA is TGTGCCAGCAGCTCCGGGGGGAACGAGCAGTTCTTC.

This clone showed up just a few times. CDR3 residues: CAWHRGEWGYTF. DNA for the CDR3: TGTGCCTGGCACAGGGGAGAATGGGGCTACACCTTC. This sequence joins TRBV30 and TRBJ1-2, with 7 bases identical to TRBD1. CDR3 length equals 12 residues. V shed 5 bases and J 8 bases; nucleotides not matched to a gene: 8. In germline, CDR1 is GTSNPN, CDR2 SVGIG (reference sequence).

Only one count was recorded for this clone. The chain is built from TRBV27 and TRBJ2-7; the match to TRBD1 covers 8 bases. After removal of 4 bases from V and 5 bases from J, the junction contained 10 bases not matched to a gene. This CDR3 is 15 amino acids long. The germline V gene has CDR1 MNHEY and CDR2 SMNVEV (reference sequence). The CDR3 DNA sequence: TGTGCCAGCAGTTCAGCAGGGGGCGGAGGCGACGAGCAGTACTTC. This sequence encodes CASSSAGGGGDEQYF.

The rearrangement links TRBV11-3 to TRBJ1-1, with 10 positions matching TRBD1. J gave up 3 bases and V 8 bases, and 3 bases lay outside the gene matches. Germline values: CDR1 SGHNT, CDR2 YENEEA. The CDR3 extends over 13 amino acids. This CDR3 reads CASQGTGDTEAFF. The CDR3, as DNA: TGTGCCAGCCAGGGGACAGGGGACACTGAAGCTTTCTTT.

V usage is TRBV3-1 (or the pseudogene TRBV3-2) and J usage is TRBJ2-3; 16 bases are a match to TRBD2. The length of the CDR3 is 18 residues. With V trimmed by 4 bases and J by 1 base, 5 bases remained unmatched. Germline assignment: CDR1 LGHDT and CDR2 YNNKEL (reference sequence). CDR3 in amino acids: CASSPGTSGRAGTDTQYF. CDR3 in DNA: TGTGCCAGCAGCCCAGGGACTAGCGGGAGGGCCGGCACAGATACGCAGTATTTT.

The chain combines TRBV28 with TRBJ2-6; D is possibly TRBD2 (6 bases). The length of the CDR3 is 14 residues. The germline V gene has CDR1 MDHEN and CDR2 SYDVKM. Trimming took off 11 bases at V and 4 bases at J, with 15 bases between the two ends. CDR3 loop: CAARGTLGANVLTF. As DNA, the CDR3 is TGTGCCGCCCGTGGGACTTTGGGGGCCAACGTCCTGACTTTC.

The rearrangement joins TRBV4-2 to TRBJ2-5; maybe TRBD1 (6 bases). The CDR3 is 16 residues long. V was shortened by 0 bases and J by 4 bases, with 15 bases between the two germline ends. Looked up from germline, CDR1 is LGHNA and CDR2 is YNFKEQ. CDR3 nucleotide sequence: TGTGCCAGCAGCCAAGATCTTCAGAAAGGGGGAGAGACCCAGTACTTC. It translates to CASSQDLQKGGETQYF.

This rearrangement joins TRBV11-3 to TRBJ2-1; 10 bases line up with TRBD2. Germline V gene data show CDR1 as SGHNT and CDR2 as YENEEA. The CDR3 runs to 15 residues. V lost 4 bases and J lost 4; bases outside the gene matches: 4. CDR3 in amino acids: CASSSRTSGYNEQFF. CDR3 bases: TGTGCCAGCAGCTCAAGGACTAGCGGATACAATGAGCAGTTCTTC.

This clone was detected only once. V gene TRBV19 combines with J gene TRBJ1-1, with TRBD1 identical over 7 bases. The CDR3 contains 16 residues. V was clipped by 4 bases and J by 1 base; unmatched bases: 9. Germline V lookup: CDR1 LNHDA, CDR2 SQIVND (reference sequence). Here the CDR3 DNA reads TGTGCCAGTAGTAGAGTACCGGGACAGAGGAACACTGAAGCTTTCTTT. Amino acid sequence: CASSRVPGQRNTEAFF.

The chain links TRBV28 to TRBJ2-1; 13 bases agree with TRBD2. Germline assignment: CDR1 MDHEN and CDR2 SYDVKM. The CDR3 spans 15 residues. Losses at the gene ends were 5 bases for V and 7 bases for J; bases not matched to a gene: 5. The CDR3 DNA follows: TGTGCCAGCAGTGGAACGGGACTAGCGGGGAATGAGCAGTTCTTC. Its protein product is CASSGTGLAGNEQFF.

The chain is built from TRBV11-2 and TRBJ2-1, with TRBD1 matching 11 bases. Trimming took 4 bases from V and 6 from J; bases not matched to a gene: 2. Germline CDR1 SGHAT, CDR2 FQNNGV. The CDR3 is 14 amino acids. DNA of the CDR3: TGTGCCAGCAGCTCCGGGACAGGGGGCAATGAGCAGTTCTTC. Its translation is CASSSGTGGNEQFF.

CDR3 bases: TGTGCCAGCAGCCGCAGGGACAGGGGATATAGCACAGATACGCAGTATTTT. Protein product: CASSRRDRGYSTDTQYF. The genes are TRBV7-8 and TRBJ2-3, with 10 bases that match TRBD1. There are 17 residues in the CDR3. J lost 0 bases, V lost 5 bases, and 8 bases had no gene match. Germline V gives CDR1 SGHVS, CDR2 FQNEAQ.

The chain uses TRBV5-1 and TRBJ2-1; TRBD2 matches at 8 bases. In germline, CDR1 is SGHRS, CDR2 YFSETQ. This CDR3 spans 13 amino acids. Trimming at V came to 0 bases and at J to 7 bases, leaving 0 bases not matched to a gene. DNA for the CDR3: TGCGCCAGCAGCTTGGGACTAGCGAATGAGCAGTTCTTC. This encodes CASSLGLANEQFF.

This chain joins TRBV7-2 and TRBJ1-1, with TRBD1 matching over 7 bases. This CDR3 region has 15 residues. Looked up from germline, CDR1 is SGHTA and CDR2 is FQGNSA. Trimming cost V 5 bases and J 1 base; bases outside gene matches: 7. The CDR3 here is CASSPRQGRNTEAFF. CDR3 sequence (DNA): TGTGCCAGCAGCCCGCGACAGGGAAGGAACACTGAAGCTTTCTTT.

The rearrangement joins TRBV4-2 to TRBJ2-2; D remains unclear. The CDR3 consists of 15 residues. Trimming cost V 1 base and J 4 bases, with 10 bases left between them. Per the germline V gene, CDR1 is LGHNA and CDR2 is YNFKEQ. The CDR3 DNA reads as TGTGCCAGCAGCCAAGCGCGTCCTACCACCGGGGAGCTGTTTTTT. Amino acid sequence: CASSQARPTTGELFF.

The V and J genes are TRBV2 and TRBJ2-5; 14 nucleotides line up with TRBD2. The V gene's germline CDR1 is SNHLY and CDR2 FYNNEI. This CDR3 region has 17 residues. V was pared by 2 bases and J by 5 bases, with 7 bases of the junction left unmatched. The CDR3 DNA reads as TGTGCCAGCAGTGAATCTCGGGGACTAGCGGGAGCGGAGACCCAGTACTTC. Residues: CASSESRGLAGAETQYF.

CDR3 residues: CASWLRRGPLETQYF. The DNA of the CDR3 is TGTGCCAGCTGGTTACGTAGGGGGCCTCTGGAGACCCAGTACTTC. The chain carries TRBV28 and TRBJ2-5; 7 positions agree with TRBD1. Trimming removed 8 bases from V and 5 bases from J; junction bases left unmatched: 14. The CDR3 sequence is 15 residues long. The germline gives CDR1 MDHEN, CDR2 SYDVKM.

This chain links TRBV5-8 with TRBJ2-1, with 10 bases identical to TRBD2. The CDR3 runs to 17 residues. Germline V lookup: CDR1 SGHTS, CDR2 YDEGEE. V dropped 6 bases and J dropped 4; count of bases not matched to a gene: 13. CDR3 loop: CASMMSGRASIYNEQFF. The CDR3, as DNA: TGTGCCAGCATGATGAGCGGGAGGGCCAGTATATACAATGAGCAGTTCTTC.

The V and J genes are TRBV3-1 (or the pseudogene TRBV3-2) and TRBJ2-3, with 9 nucleotides matching TRBD1. This CDR3 has 17 amino acids. CDR1 LGHDT and CDR2 YNNKEL come from the germline V gene (reference sequence). V dropped 4 bases and J dropped 5; count of bases not matched to a gene: 13. The CDR3 DNA reads TGTGCCAGCAGCCTACCCCTCCAGGGACAGGGTGGAGATACGCAGTATTTT. It is translated as CASSLPLQGQGGDTQYF.

This sequence joins TRBV10-2 and TRBJ2-5; 9 bases line up with TRBD1. The CDR3 is made up of 18 amino acids. The V gene's germline CDR1 is WSHSY and CDR2 SAAADI. The V gene end was trimmed by 3 bases and the J gene end by 4 bases; junction bases not matched to a gene: 15. The CDR3 loop is CASSDGGQGGSLGETQYF. The CDR3 DNA reads TGCGCCAGCAGTGACGGGGGACAGGGCGGGAGCCTAGGAGAGACCCAGTACTTC.

J is TRBJ2-3 and V is TRBV7-9; 7 bases are shared with TRBD2. V shed 2 bases, J shed 2 bases, and the junction held 10 bases outside the gene matches. The CDR3 runs 17 residues. From germline, CDR1 is SEHNR and CDR2 FQNEAQ (reference sequence). CDR3 amino acids: CASSLWGRDYPTDTQYF. The CDR3 nucleotides read TGTGCCAGCAGCTTATGGGGTCGGGACTACCCCACAGATACGCAGTATTTT. The whole variable domain, filled in from reference TRBV7-9 and TRBJ2-3, reads DTGVSQNPRHKITKRGQNVTFRCDPISEHNRLYWYRQTLGQGPEFLTYFQNEAQLEKSRLLSDRFSAERPKGSFSTLEIQRTEQGDSAMYLCASSLWGRDYPTDTQYFGPGTRLTVL.

The genes are TRBV30 and TRBJ1-2, with 12 bases fitting TRBD1. From germline, CDR1 is GTSNPN and CDR2 SVGIG (reference sequence). V shed 0 bases and J 5 bases; nucleotides not matched to a gene: 13. This CDR3 is built from 18 residues. The CDR3 nucleotides are TGTGCCTGGAGTGTACTGGGGACAGGGGGCGTTGGGGTATATGGCTACACCTTC. Translated: CAWSVLGTGGVGVYGYTF.

V is TRBV28 and J is TRBJ2-7; a possible D gene is TRBD2 (5 bases). This CDR3 contains 15 residues. Between the trimmed V and J ends, which lost 6 bases and 4 bases, there was a span of 19 bases. Germline V lookup: CDR1 MDHEN, CDR2 SYDVKM. The CDR3, as DNA: TGTGCCAGCAGACCCCGGGGAACAAGTCTTTACGAGCAGTACTTC. Its protein product is CASRPRGTSLYEQYF.

The rearrangement uses TRBV5-6 and TRBJ1-2, with 7 bases aligning to TRBD1. The germline gives CDR1 SGHDT, CDR2 YYEEEE. J was trimmed by 4 bases and V by 4 bases; bases with no gene match: 4. This CDR3 contains 13 residues. CDR3 coding DNA: TGTGCCAGCAGCGGGGGACAGATCTATGGCTACACCTTC. Protein: CASSGGQIYGYTF.

This clone was seen only once. The chain is built from TRBV28 and TRBJ1-4; D is unclear. Germline loops: CDR1 MDHEN, CDR2 SYDVKM. V lost 5 bases and J lost 2, with 15 bases in between. This CDR3 is built from 16 residues. In nucleotides, the CDR3 is TGTGCCAGCAGTCTAGAGAACCTGGCGACTAATGAAAAACTGTTTTTT. It yields the protein CASSLENLATNEKLFF.

The table lists this clone with a count of one. This CDR3 is CASSKTTPAEQYF. DNA for the CDR3: TGTGCCAGCAGCAAGACGACACCCGCCGAGCAGTACTTC. The chain joins TRBV13 to TRBJ2-7, with no clear D. This CDR3 contains 13 residues. V gave up 5 bases and J gave up 6 bases, with 14 bases separating them. In germline, CDR1 is PRHDT, CDR2 FYEKMQ (reference sequence). Full variable domain (remainder filled in from reference TRBV13 and TRBJ2-7): AAGVIQSPRHLIKEKRETATLKCYPIPRHDTVYWYQQGPGQDPQFLISFYEKMQSDKGSIPDRFSAQQFSDYHSELNMSSLELGDSALYFCASSKTTPAEQYFGPGTRLTVT.